This T cell receptor beta chain derives from a study of T cells in Graves' hyperthyroidism and ophthalmopathy. General study results and limits: The model predicted ophthalmopathy a median about 6.6 months before onset.

V gave up 5 bases and J gave up 3 bases; unmatched junction bases: 6. The CDR3 is 15 amino acids. Germline assignment: CDR1 LNHDA and CDR2 SQIVND (reference sequence). Clinicians diagnosed patients from clinical symptoms, serum thyroxine and TRAb, thyroid ultrasound and orbital computed tomography. Researchers amplified the TCR beta CDR3 regions from RNA transcripts. HTBI primers drove first-round RT-PCR of the TCR CDR3. TCRdb analysed the multiplex PCR reads with MiXCR anew, one entry per CDR3 protein. The sample holds some 740,000 distinct CDR3 sequences, 13% to 15% seen once. This clonotype was seen a few times. Its antigen is not identified.

The TCR originated in a woman between 18 and 29 years old with Graves' hyperthyroidism. The sample taken for sequencing was blood. This sequence joins TRBV19 and TRBJ2-2; 7 bases line up with TRBD1. The CDR3 spells CASSPADRYTGELFF. CDR3 nucleotide sequence: TGTGCCAGTAGTCCAGCGGACAGGTACACCGGGGAGCTGTTTTTT. Together with reference TRBV19 and TRBJ2-2, the CDR3 gives the full variable domain: DGGITQSPKYLFRKEGQNVTLSCEQNLNHDAMYWYRQDPGQGLRLIYYSQIVNDFQKGDIAEGYSVSREKKESFPLTVTSAQKNPTAFYLCASSPADRYTGELFFGEGSRLTVL.